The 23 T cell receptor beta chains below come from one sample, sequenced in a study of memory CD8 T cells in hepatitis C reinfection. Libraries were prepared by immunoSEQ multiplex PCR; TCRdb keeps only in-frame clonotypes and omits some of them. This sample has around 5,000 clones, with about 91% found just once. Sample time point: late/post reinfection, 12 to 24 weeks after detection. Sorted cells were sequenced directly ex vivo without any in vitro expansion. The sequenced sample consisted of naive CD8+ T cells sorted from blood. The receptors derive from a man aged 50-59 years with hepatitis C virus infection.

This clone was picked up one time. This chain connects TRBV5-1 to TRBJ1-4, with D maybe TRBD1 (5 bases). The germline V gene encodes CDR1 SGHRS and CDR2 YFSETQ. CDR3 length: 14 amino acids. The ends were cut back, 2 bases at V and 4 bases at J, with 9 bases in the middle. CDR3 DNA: TGCGCCAGCAGCTTTGAGACAGTTAATGAAAAACTGTTTTTT. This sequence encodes CASSFETVNEKLFF.

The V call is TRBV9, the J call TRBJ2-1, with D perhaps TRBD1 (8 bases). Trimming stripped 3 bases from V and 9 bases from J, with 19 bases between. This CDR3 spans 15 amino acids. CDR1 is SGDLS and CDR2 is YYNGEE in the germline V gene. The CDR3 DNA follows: TGTGCCAGCAGCGGGGGGGGCATGACAGGGGCTGAGCAGTTCTTC. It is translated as CASSGGGMTGAEQFF.

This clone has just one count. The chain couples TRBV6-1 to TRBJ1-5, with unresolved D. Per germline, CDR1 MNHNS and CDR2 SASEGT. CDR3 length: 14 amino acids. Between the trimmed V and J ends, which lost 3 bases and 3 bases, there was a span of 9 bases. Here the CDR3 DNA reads TGTGCCAGCAGTGAGAAGCGGATCAATCAGCCCCAGCATTTT. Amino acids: CASSEKRINQPQHF.

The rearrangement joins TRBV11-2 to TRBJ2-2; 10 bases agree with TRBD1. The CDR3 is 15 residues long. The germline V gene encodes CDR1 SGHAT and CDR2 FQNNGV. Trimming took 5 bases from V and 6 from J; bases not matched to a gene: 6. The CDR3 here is CASSAGQGLPGELFF. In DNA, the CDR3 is TGTGCCAGCAGCGCGGGACAGGGGCTTCCCGGGGAGCTGTTTTTT.

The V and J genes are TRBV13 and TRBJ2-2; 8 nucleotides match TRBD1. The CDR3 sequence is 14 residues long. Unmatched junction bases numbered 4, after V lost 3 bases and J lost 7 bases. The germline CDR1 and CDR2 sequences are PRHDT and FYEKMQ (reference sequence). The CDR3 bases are TGTGCCAGCAGCTTGGACAGGGTGGGCGGGGAGCTGTTTTTT. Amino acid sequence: CASSLDRVGGELFF.

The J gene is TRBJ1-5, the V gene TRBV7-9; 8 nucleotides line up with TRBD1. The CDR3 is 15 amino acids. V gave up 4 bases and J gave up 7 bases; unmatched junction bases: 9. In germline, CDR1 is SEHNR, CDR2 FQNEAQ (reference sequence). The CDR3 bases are TGTGCCAGCAGCTCGGACAGGGAGTCCGGGCAGCCCCAGCATTTT. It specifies CASSSDRESGQPQHF.

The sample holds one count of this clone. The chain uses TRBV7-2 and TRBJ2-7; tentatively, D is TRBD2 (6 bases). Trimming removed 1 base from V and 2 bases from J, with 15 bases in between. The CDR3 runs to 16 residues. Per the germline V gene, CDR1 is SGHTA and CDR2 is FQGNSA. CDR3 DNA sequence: TGTGCCAGCAGCTTAGTGGGCGGGACCCCTGCCTACGAGCAGTACTTC. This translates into CASSLVGGTPAYEQYF.

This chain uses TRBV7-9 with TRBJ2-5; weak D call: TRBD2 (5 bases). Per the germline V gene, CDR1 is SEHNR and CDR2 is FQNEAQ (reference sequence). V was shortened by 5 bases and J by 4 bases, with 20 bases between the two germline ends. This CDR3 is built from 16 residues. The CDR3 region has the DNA TGTGCCAGCAGCCCCGCCTCCTCTAGCCGGAGAGAGACCCAGTACTTC. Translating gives CASSPASSSRRETQYF. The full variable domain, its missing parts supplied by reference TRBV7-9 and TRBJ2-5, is DTGVSQNPRHKITKRGQNVTFRCDPISEHNRLYWYRQTLGQGPEFLTYFQNEAQLEKSRLLSDRFSAERPKGSFSTLEIQRTEQGDSAMYLCASSPASSSRRETQYFGPGTRLLVL.

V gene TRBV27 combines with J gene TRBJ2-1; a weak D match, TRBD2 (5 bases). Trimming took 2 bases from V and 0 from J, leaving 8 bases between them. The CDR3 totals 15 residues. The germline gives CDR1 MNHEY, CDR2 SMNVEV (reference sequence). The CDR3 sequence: CASSLGSGSYNEQFF. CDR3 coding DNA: TGTGCCAGCAGTTTAGGGAGCGGCTCCTACAATGAGCAGTTCTTC.

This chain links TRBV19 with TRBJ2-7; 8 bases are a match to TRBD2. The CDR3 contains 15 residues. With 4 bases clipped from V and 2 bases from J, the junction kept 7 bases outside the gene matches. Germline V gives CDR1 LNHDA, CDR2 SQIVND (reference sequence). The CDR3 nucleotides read TGTGCCAGTAGTACCTCTAGCGGGTGGCCCTACGAGCAGTACTTC. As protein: CASSTSSGWPYEQYF.

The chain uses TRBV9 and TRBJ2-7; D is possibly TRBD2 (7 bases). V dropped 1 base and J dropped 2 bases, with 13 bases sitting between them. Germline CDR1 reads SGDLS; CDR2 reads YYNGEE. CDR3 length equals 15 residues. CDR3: CASSVSGGATYEQYF. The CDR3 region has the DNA TGTGCCAGCAGCGTATCTGGGGGGGCGACCTACGAGCAGTACTTC.

The CDR3 here is CASSLVAPPNYGYTF. As DNA, the CDR3 is TGTGCCAGCAGTTTAGTGGCACCCCCTAACTATGGCTACACCTTC. V usage is TRBV27 and J usage is TRBJ1-2; D not certain. The germline CDR1 and CDR2 sequences are MNHEY and SMNVEV (reference sequence). V lost 2 bases and J 0 bases, leaving 10 bases between the germline ends. CDR3 length: 15 residues.

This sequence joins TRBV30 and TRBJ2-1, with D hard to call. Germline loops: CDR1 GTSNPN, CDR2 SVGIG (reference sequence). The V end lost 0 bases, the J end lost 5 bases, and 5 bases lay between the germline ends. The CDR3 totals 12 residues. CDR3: CAWSVQDNEQFF. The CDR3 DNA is TGTGCCTGGAGTGTACAAGACAATGAGCAGTTCTTC.

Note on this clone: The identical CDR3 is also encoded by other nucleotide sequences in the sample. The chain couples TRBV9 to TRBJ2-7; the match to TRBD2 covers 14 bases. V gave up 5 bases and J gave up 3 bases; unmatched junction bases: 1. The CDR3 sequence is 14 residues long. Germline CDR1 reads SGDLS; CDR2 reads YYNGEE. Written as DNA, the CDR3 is TGTGCCAGCAGTGGGACTAGCGGGAGCTACGAGCAGTACTTC. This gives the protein CASSGTSGSYEQYF.

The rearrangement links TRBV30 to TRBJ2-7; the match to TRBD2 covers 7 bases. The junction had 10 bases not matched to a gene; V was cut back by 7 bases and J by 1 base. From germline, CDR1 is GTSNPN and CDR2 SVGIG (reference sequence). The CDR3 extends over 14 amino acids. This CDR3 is CAFIAGEVSYEQYF. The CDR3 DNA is TGTGCCTTCATTGCGGGGGAGGTATCCTACGAGCAGTACTTC.

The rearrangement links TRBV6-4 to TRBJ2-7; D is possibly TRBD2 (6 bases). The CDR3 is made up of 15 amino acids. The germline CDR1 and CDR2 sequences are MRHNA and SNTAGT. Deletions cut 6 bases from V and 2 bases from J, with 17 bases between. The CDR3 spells CASRPEAGVAYEQYF. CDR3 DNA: TGTGCCAGCAGGCCGGAAGCGGGTGTCGCCTACGAGCAGTACTTC.

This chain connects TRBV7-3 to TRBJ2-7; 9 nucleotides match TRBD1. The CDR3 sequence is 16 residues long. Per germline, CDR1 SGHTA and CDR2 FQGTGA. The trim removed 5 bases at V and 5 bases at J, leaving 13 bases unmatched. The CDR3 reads CASSPMAGTGTDEQYF. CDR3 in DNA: TGTGCCAGCAGCCCGATGGCCGGGACAGGGACCGACGAGCAGTACTTC.

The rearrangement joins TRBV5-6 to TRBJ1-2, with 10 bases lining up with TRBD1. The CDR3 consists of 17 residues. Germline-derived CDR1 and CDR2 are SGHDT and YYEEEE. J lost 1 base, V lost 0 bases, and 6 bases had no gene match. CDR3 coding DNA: TGTGCCAGCAGCTTGGGGACAGGGGGTTTCAGTAACTATGGCTACACCTTC. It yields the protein CASSLGTGGFSNYGYTF.

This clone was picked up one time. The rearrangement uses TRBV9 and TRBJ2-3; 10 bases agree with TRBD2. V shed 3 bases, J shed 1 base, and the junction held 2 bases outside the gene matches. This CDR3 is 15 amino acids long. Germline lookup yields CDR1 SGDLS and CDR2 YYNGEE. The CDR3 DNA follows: TGTGCCAGCAGCGCCGGGACTAGCGGCACAGATACGCAGTATTTT. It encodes CASSAGTSGTDTQYF.

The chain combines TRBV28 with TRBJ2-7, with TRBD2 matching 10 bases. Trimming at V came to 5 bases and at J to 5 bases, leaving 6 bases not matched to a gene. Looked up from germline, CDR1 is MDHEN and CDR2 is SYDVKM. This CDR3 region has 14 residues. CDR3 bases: TGTGCCAGCAGTGTACTAGCGGGAAGAGACGAGCAGTACTTC. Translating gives CASSVLAGRDEQYF. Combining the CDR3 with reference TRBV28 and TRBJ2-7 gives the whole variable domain DVKVTQSSRYLVKRTGEKVFLECVQDMDHENMFWYRQDPGLGLRLIYFSYDVKMKEKGDIPEGYSVSREKKERFSLILESASTNQTSMYLCASSVLAGRDEQYFGPGTRLTVT.

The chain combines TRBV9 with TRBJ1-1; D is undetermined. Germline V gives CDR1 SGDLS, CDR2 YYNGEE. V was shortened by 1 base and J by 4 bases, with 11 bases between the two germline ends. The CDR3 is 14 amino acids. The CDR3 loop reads CASSVYEGSTEAFF. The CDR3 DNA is TGTGCCAGCAGCGTATACGAGGGCTCCACTGAAGCTTTCTTT.

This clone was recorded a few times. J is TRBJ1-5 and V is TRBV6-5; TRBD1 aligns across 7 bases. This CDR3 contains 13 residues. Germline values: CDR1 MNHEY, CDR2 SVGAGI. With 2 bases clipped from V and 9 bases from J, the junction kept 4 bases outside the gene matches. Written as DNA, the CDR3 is TGTGCCAGCAGTTACGAAGGGGGCACGCCCCAGCATTTT. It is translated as CASSYEGGTPQHF.

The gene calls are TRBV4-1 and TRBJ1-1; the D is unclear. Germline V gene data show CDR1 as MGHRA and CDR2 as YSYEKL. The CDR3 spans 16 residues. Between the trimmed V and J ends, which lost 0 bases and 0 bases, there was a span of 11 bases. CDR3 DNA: TGCGCCAGCAGCCAAGAGCCTCTGGAGATGAACACTGAAGCTTTCTTT. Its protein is CASSQEPLEMNTEAFF.